Described below is a single T cell receptor beta chain sequence and its context. Germline loops: CDR1 SEHNR, CDR2 FQNEAQ (reference sequence). The CDR3 extends over 16 amino acids. V shed 5 bases and J 3 bases; nucleotides not matched to a gene: 9. Clinical histories supplied by participants themselves formed the basis of cohort assignment. Either two negative PCRs, clearance, or symptom resolution qualified Cohort 3 donors as recovered. The sample belongs to a study of blood T cell repertoires in COVID-19. About the study: The United States, Italy and Spain were the sources of the acute and convalescent COVID-19 samples. From T cells, B-cell-depleted T cells, or PBMCs came the material, which was cDNA or gDNA.

Produced via immunoSEQ multiplex PCR; TCRdb's table is partial and in-frame only. The sample has 450,000 to 600,000 clones; about 90% are singletons. Source material: PBMCs or T cells enriched from blood (not recorded which). The sequence was obtained from a woman aged 18-30 years who had recovered from COVID-19. The chain combines TRBV7-9 with TRBJ2-2; TRBD2 matches at 7 bases. The CDR3 loop reads CASSPLGGEHTGELFF. In DNA form, the CDR3 reads TGTGCCAGCAGCCCCTTGGGGGGGGAACACACCGGGGAGCTGTTTTTT. The full variable domain, completed using reference TRBV7-9 and TRBJ2-2, is DTGVSQNPRHKITKRGQNVTFRCDPISEHNRLYWYRQTLGQGPEFLTYFQNEAQLEKSRLLSDRFSAERPKGSFSTLEIQRTEQGDSAMYLCASSPLGGEHTGELFFGEGSRLTVL.